This entry lists 20 T cell receptor beta chains sequenced from one sample in a study of blood T cell repertoires in COVID-19. TCRdb's copy holds only in-frame clones and misses some; the assay was immunoSEQ multiplex PCR. The table includes a few hundred thousand clones, 84% detected once. The sequenced material came from PBMCs or T cells enriched from blood (not recorded which). The receptors were gathered from a man aged 50 to 59 who had recovered from COVID-19.

The gene calls are TRBV27 and TRBJ2-1; 9 bases map to TRBD2. CDR3 length: 17 amino acids. The trim removed 3 bases at V and 2 bases at J, leaving 8 bases unmatched. Germline V gene sequence: CDR1 MNHEY, CDR2 SMNVEV (reference sequence). As DNA, the CDR3 is TGTGCCAGCAGTTTCCGGGCTAGCGGGGCGACCTACAATGAGCAGTTCTTC. It translates to CASSFRASGATYNEQFF.

This chain joins TRBV9 and TRBJ1-3; no clear D. V lost 0 bases to trimming and J lost 0 bases, with 7 bases between them. CDR1 and CDR2 (germline): SGDLS, YYNGEE. The CDR3 sequence is 15 residues long. CDR3 nucleotides: TGTGCCAGCAGCGTAGCATGGAGCTCTGGAAACACCATATATTTT. Protein: CASSVAWSSGNTIYF.

The rearrangement joins TRBV4-3 to TRBJ1-2; maybe TRBD1 (5 bases). V lost 0 bases, J lost 1 base, and 15 bases lay in between. Germline loops: CDR1 LGHNA, CDR2 YSLEER. The CDR3 is made up of 17 amino acids. Here the CDR3 reads CASSQDLGGGYNYGYTF. The CDR3 coding sequence is TGCGCCAGCAGCCAAGATCTGGGGGGGGGTTATAACTATGGCTACACCTTC.

The chain carries TRBV3-1 (or the pseudogene TRBV3-2) and TRBJ2-5; D perhaps matches TRBD1 (8 bases). Germline V gives CDR1 LGHDT, CDR2 YNNKEL (reference sequence). The CDR3 is made up of 18 amino acids. Between the trimmed V and J ends, which lost 0 bases and 6 bases, there was a span of 23 bases. CDR3 sequence: CASSQDTGGQGARKTQYF. CDR3 DNA sequence: TGTGCCAGCAGCCAAGACACCGGGGGGCAGGGGGCTAGGAAGACCCAGTACTTC.

This clone was found once. This chain uses TRBV5-6 with TRBJ2-2, with 9 bases identical to TRBD2. The CDR3 consists of 15 residues. V dropped 6 bases and J dropped 7; count of bases not matched to a gene: 10. Looked up from germline, CDR1 is SGHDT and CDR2 is YYEEEE. The CDR3 DNA follows: TGTGCCAGCACCTCGGGACTAGCTTTAGGCGGGGAGCTGTTTTTT. The encoded protein is CASTSGLALGGELFF.

This chain connects TRBV13 to TRBJ2-1; the match to TRBD1 covers 7 bases. The CDR3 is made up of 16 amino acids. The V gene's germline CDR1 is PRHDT and CDR2 FYEKMQ (reference sequence). Germline trimming cut 6 bases from V and 3 bases from J; bases unmatched to any gene: 11. CDR3: CASRARRDSYYNEQFF. The CDR3 DNA is TGTGCCAGCAGAGCTCGCCGGGACAGCTACTACAATGAGCAGTTCTTC.

CDR3: CASSPLQGSGNEQFF. Written as DNA, the CDR3 is TGTGCCAGCTCACCATTACAGGGTTCTGGAAATGAGCAGTTCTTC. The gene calls are TRBV18 and TRBJ2-1, with D possibly TRBD1 on 6 matching bases. V lost 2 bases, J lost 7 bases, and 15 bases lay in between. Germline values: CDR1 KGHSH, CDR2 LQKENI. The CDR3 totals 15 residues.

This clone was counted once. The V and J genes are TRBV9 and TRBJ2-7; 8 bases are a match to TRBD2. This CDR3 is 16 amino acids long. V lost 0 bases to trimming and J lost 5 bases; unmatched junction nucleotides: 10. The germline V gene has CDR1 SGDLS and CDR2 YYNGEE. Here the CDR3 DNA reads TGTGCCAGCAGCGTAGACCCGGGGGGGGCGCGGGACGAGCAGTACTTC. Translation gives CASSVDPGGARDEQYF.

The chain couples TRBV27 to TRBJ2-2; 7 bases are shared with TRBD1. Germline values: CDR1 MNHEY, CDR2 SMNVEV (reference sequence). There are 18 residues in the CDR3. The V segment lost 9 bases and the J segment 0 bases; nucleotides outside the gene matches: 16. CDR3 sequence: CASSSTGQKSANTGELFF. CDR3 coding DNA: TGTGCCAGTAGCAGCACGGGACAGAAAAGCGCGAACACCGGGGAGCTGTTTTTT.

This clone was detected a few times. V and J are TRBV10-2 and TRBJ2-3; D perhaps matches TRBD2 (6 bases). The germline V gene has CDR1 WSHSY and CDR2 SAAADI. This CDR3 is built from 14 residues. The CDR3 here is CATGAGTSTDTQYF. The CDR3 DNA reads as TGCGCAACCGGGGCGGGAACTAGCACAGATACGCAGTATTTT.

The rearrangement links TRBV6-2 or TRBV6-3 to TRBJ2-5, with 10 bases matching TRBD2. The junction had 14 bases not matched to a gene; V was cut back by 5 bases and J by 5 bases. Germline V gene sequence: CDR1 MNHEY, CDR2 SVGEGT. The CDR3 contains 17 residues. CDR3 DNA: TGTGCCAGCAGTCCGTATTCTAGCGGGAGAAGGGGGGAGACCCAGTACTTC. Translated, it gives CASSPYSSGRRGETQYF.

J is TRBJ1-2 and V is TRBV18; D gene uncertain. Trimming stripped 0 bases from V and 7 bases from J, with 12 bases between. CDR1 is KGHSH and CDR2 is LQKENI in the germline V gene. The CDR3 runs to 14 residues. CDR3 sequence (DNA): TGTGCCAGCTCACCACCGGGAGGGTTGGCTGGCTACACCTTC. This encodes CASSPPGGLAGYTF.

The J gene is TRBJ2-2, the V gene TRBV5-4; 8 nucleotides agree with TRBD2. The CDR3 length is 17 residues. The V segment lost 2 bases and the J segment 4 bases; nucleotides outside the gene matches: 10. CDR1 SGHNT and CDR2 YYREEE come from the germline V gene (reference sequence). CDR3 sequence: CASSLLPRGGVTGELFF. CDR3 coding DNA: TGTGCCAGCAGCTTACTGCCCCGGGGGGGCGTCACCGGGGAGCTGTTTTTT.

The rearrangement uses TRBV5-1 and TRBJ1-2; maybe TRBD1 (5 bases). Looked up from germline, CDR1 is SGHRS and CDR2 is YFSETQ. V dropped 0 bases and J dropped 4 bases, with 13 bases sitting between them. This CDR3 spans 15 amino acids. CDR3 region: CASSLAAGSSYGYTF. CDR3 sequence (DNA): TGCGCCAGCAGCTTGGCCGCAGGGTCAAGCTATGGCTACACCTTC.

Worth noting for this clone: This specimen includes other DNA sequences encoding the same CDR3. The V gene is TRBV5-1, the J gene TRBJ2-7, with D possibly TRBD1 on 5 matching bases. Germline CDR1 and CDR2: SGHRS and YFSETQ. V was clipped by 0 bases and J by 3 bases, with 10 bases between them. This CDR3 region has 14 residues. As DNA, the CDR3 is TGCGCCAGCAGCTTGGGCCAGGGTATCTACGAGCAGTACTTC. Translated: CASSLGQGIYEQYF. The variable domain in full, with the rest retrieved from reference TRBV5-1 and TRBJ2-7, is KAGVTQTPRYLIKTRGQQVTLSCSPISGHRSVSWYQQTPGQGLQFLFEYFSETQRNKGNFPGRFSGRQFSNSRSEMNVSTLELGDSALYLCASSLGQGIYEQYFGPGTRLTVT.

This clone showed up just a few times. The V call is TRBV7-3, the J call TRBJ1-2; 9 positions match TRBD1. CDR3 size: 13 residues. Germline CDR1 reads SGHTA; CDR2 reads FQGTGA. Trimming at V came to 1 base and at J to 9 bases, leaving 3 bases not matched to a gene. CDR3 in DNA: TGTGCCAGCAGCTTAAAGGGGACAGGGAGCTACACCTTC. The encoded protein is CASSLKGTGSYTF.

The rearrangement uses TRBV27 and TRBJ1-1; no definite D call. V was clipped by 5 bases and J by 1 base, with 11 bases between them. The CDR3 covers 14 residues. Germline V CDR1 and CDR2: MNHEY, SMNVEV (reference sequence). CDR3 bases: TGTGCCAGCAGTCCCCGGGGTCCGAACACTGAAGCTTTCTTT. As protein: CASSPRGPNTEAFF.

The chain recombines TRBV7-9 with TRBJ1-5; D might be TRBD2 (7 bases). The J call is uncertain, as TRBJ2-3 better fits the DNA end. This CDR3 spans 14 amino acids. Per the germline V gene, CDR1 is SEHNR and CDR2 is FQNEAQ (reference sequence). The CDR3 sequence: CASSARGGNQPQYF. CDR3 DNA: TGTGCCAGCAGCGCAAGGGGGGGCAATCAGCCCCAGTATTTT.

The CDR3 loop reads CASSQDRQGTGNTIYF. CDR3 nucleotides: TGTGCCAGCAGCCAAGATCGCCAGGGTACAGGAAACACCATATATTTT. The chain couples TRBV3-1 (or the pseudogene TRBV3-2) to TRBJ1-3, with D tentatively TRBD1 (5 bases). This CDR3 spans 16 amino acids. The germline V gene encodes CDR1 LGHDT and CDR2 YNNKEL (reference sequence). The ends were cut back, 0 bases at V and 4 bases at J, with 13 bases in the middle.

DNA of the CDR3: TGTGCCAGCACCGGTACCGGCGGCACTACCTCCTACGAGCAGTACTTC. Protein sequence: CASTGTGGTTSYEQYF. This chain connects TRBV10-3 to TRBJ2-7; no definite D call. V shed 10 bases and J shed 0 bases, with 22 bases lying between them. The germline V gene encodes CDR1 ENHRY and CDR2 SYGVKD. The CDR3 is made up of 16 amino acids.